This TCR beta chain was found in a study of CXCR3-negative and CXCR3-positive naive CD8 T cells. The naive CD8+ gate required CD45RO-CCR7+CD27+CD95- phenotype. Study observations and caveats: When CXCR3-positive naive cells were set against CXCR3-negative naive cells, the former had more hydrophobic TRB CDR3s. Memory cells showed distinct TRBV-TRBJ patterns, while the two naive subsets matched. Naive subsets had comparable surface CD5, so TRB CDR3 properties gauged TCR strength.

Note on this clonotype: Its cognate antigen is unknown.

Germline values: CDR1 SGHRS, CDR2 YFSETQ. The CDR3 sequence is 16 residues long. Carrying UMI labels, the TRB cDNA libraries were prepared through 5' RACE. TCRdb derives one entry per CDR3 protein from the 5' RACE reads, leaving out DNA. The sample is made up of about 60,000 distinct CDR3 sequences, and the top ten hold roughly 0.8% of it. Sequenced input: naive CXCR3+ CD8+ T cells from blood. Subset in this sample: CD45RO-CCR7+CD27+CD95- naive CD8+ T cells expressing CXCR3 (TNR3+). V and J are TRBV5-1 and TRBJ2-7; TCRdb reports TRBD2, a call that lacks DNA to check it against. This sequence originates from a human donor in good health. Some clones in this sample may be carry-over from other donors' samples. The chain's CDR3 is CASSSRGGQQSYEQYF.